A single sample gave rise to the 28 T cell receptor beta chains below, sequenced in a study of shared clonotypes between healthy human individuals. Assay used: immunoSEQ multiplex PCR; TCRdb lists only in-frame clones, some missing. The repertoire holds under 1,100,000 clones, with under 80% as singletons. Material: memory CD4+ T cells sorted from blood. Subset specified: CD45RA-negative fraction. Source of these receptors: a man aged 18 to 29 in good health.

Turning to this clone: The sample contains more than one DNA sequence encoding this CDR3. This sequence joins TRBV5-1 and TRBJ2-1; 7 positions agree with TRBD1. J gave up 4 bases and V 0 bases, and 4 bases lay outside the gene matches. CDR1 and CDR2 (germline): SGHRS, YFSETQ. The CDR3 loop spans 15 amino acids. CDR3 region: CASSLEGASYNEQFF. The CDR3, as DNA: TGCGCCAGCAGCTTGGAGGGGGCCTCTTACAATGAGCAGTTCTTC. Full variable domain (remainder filled in from reference TRBV5-1 and TRBJ2-1): KAGVTQTPRYLIKTRGQQVTLSCSPISGHRSVSWYQQTPGQGLQFLFEYFSETQRNKGNFPGRFSGRQFSNSRSEMNVSTLELGDSALYLCASSLEGASYNEQFFGPGTRLTVL.

The rearrangement joins TRBV6-6 to TRBJ2-1, with D tentatively TRBD2 (6 bases). The CDR3 covers 12 residues. Trimming cost V 6 bases and J 4 bases, with 7 bases left between them. Germline CDR1 and CDR2: MNHNY and SVGAGI (reference sequence). Here the CDR3 DNA reads TGTGCCAGCAGGCTAGCGTACAATGAGCAGTTCTTC. Protein product: CASRLAYNEQFF.

J is TRBJ2-5 and V is TRBV7-9; 7 nucleotides align to TRBD2. The V segment lost 1 base and the J segment 4 bases; nucleotides outside the gene matches: 6. Germline V gives CDR1 SEHNR, CDR2 FQNEAQ (reference sequence). The CDR3 contains 15 residues. Written as DNA, the CDR3 is TGTGCCAGCAGCTTAGGGGACGGCGGGGGAGAGACCCAGTACTTC. Encoded protein: CASSLGDGGGETQYF.

This chain links TRBV7-2 with TRBJ2-1; D gene ambiguous. The CDR3 length is 15 residues. With 1 base removed from V and 4 bases from J, the gap between germline ends came to 11 bases. Germline CDR1 reads SGHTA; CDR2 reads FQGNSA. The CDR3 nucleotides are TGTGCCAGCAGCTTAGTTCGCTCTGATTACAATGAGCAGTTCTTC. Translation gives CASSLVRSDYNEQFF.

This clone was picked up one time. The chain has TRBV4-1 and TRBJ2-1, with D possibly TRBD1 on 6 matching bases. This CDR3 contains 14 residues. The germline V and J ends were trimmed by 0 bases and 12 bases, with 15 bases remaining between them. Germline CDR1 MGHRA, CDR2 YSYEKL. The DNA of the CDR3 is TGCGCCAGCAGCCAAGATTTCTCGACAGGTGGGCAGTTCTTC. Its translation is CASSQDFSTGGQFF.

The genes are TRBV15 and TRBJ2-1; D not certain. The CDR3 length is 19 residues. CDR1 and CDR2 (germline): LNHNV, YYDKDF (reference sequence). V gave up 0 bases and J gave up 0 bases, with 18 bases separating them. CDR3 DNA sequence: TGTGCCACCAGCAGAGAAGGGAAAAACGGCCCGAGCTCCTACAATGAGCAGTTCTTC. It codes for CATSREGKNGPSSYNEQFF.

This rearrangement joins TRBV4-1 to TRBJ2-1, with a tentative D call TRBD2 (7 bases). The germline V and J ends were trimmed by 1 base and 7 bases, with 20 bases remaining between them. The CDR3 is 17 amino acids. From germline, CDR1 is MGHRA and CDR2 YSYEKL. The CDR3 protein is CASSQGRGLGTGNEQFF. The CDR3 coding sequence is TGCGCCAGCAGCCAAGGTCGAGGACTAGGAACAGGGAATGAGCAGTTCTTC.

This clone was picked up a small number of times. The same CDR3 can be traced to other DNA sequences in this sample. The CDR3 DNA follows: TGCAGCGCCTCTAACACTGAAGCTTTCTTT. Its translation: CSASNTEAFF. V usage is TRBV29-1 and J usage is TRBJ1-1; D uncertain. CDR1 is SQVTM and CDR2 is ANQGSEA in the germline V gene. The CDR3 runs to 10 residues. Trimming took off 7 bases at V and 2 bases at J, with 5 bases between the two ends.

This chain links TRBV9 with TRBJ2-5; D gene ambiguous. V gave up 0 bases and J gave up 3 bases, with 9 bases separating them. Germline V lookup: CDR1 SGDLS, CDR2 YYNGEE. The CDR3 is 14 residues long. This CDR3 reads CASSVAPTKETQYF. The DNA of the CDR3 is TGTGCCAGCAGCGTAGCTCCCACTAAAGAGACCCAGTACTTC.

V is TRBV7-8 and J is TRBJ2-7, with TRBD1 as a possible D gene (6 bases). V lost 3 bases and J lost 0, with 12 bases in between. The CDR3 loop spans 15 amino acids. Per germline, CDR1 SGHVS and CDR2 FQNEAQ. The CDR3 DNA reads TGTGCCAGCAGCTTTGCGACAGGCAGCTCCTACGAGCAGTACTTC. The encoded protein is CASSFATGSSYEQYF.

The genes are TRBV5-1 and TRBJ1-1; TRBD1 aligns across 7 bases. Germline CDR1 SGHRS, CDR2 YFSETQ. With 4 bases clipped from V and 0 bases from J, the junction kept 6 bases outside the gene matches. The CDR3 loop spans 15 amino acids. The CDR3 is CASSPTGTVNTEAFF. CDR3 nucleotides: TGCGCCAGCAGCCCTACCGGGACAGTGAACACTGAAGCTTTCTTT. Together with reference TRBV5-1 and TRBJ1-1, the CDR3 gives the full variable domain: KAGVTQTPRYLIKTRGQQVTLSCSPISGHRSVSWYQQTPGQGLQFLFEYFSETQRNKGNFPGRFSGRQFSNSRSEMNVSTLELGDSALYLCASSPTGTVNTEAFFGQGTRLTVV.

In its sample, this clone was seen a few times. The V gene is TRBV19, the J gene TRBJ2-5; TRBD1 might be the D (6 bases). In germline, CDR1 is LNHDA, CDR2 SQIVND (reference sequence). CDR3 length: 14 amino acids. Trimming left V 0 bases short and J 4 bases short, with 9 bases between. CDR3 nucleotides: TGTGCCAGTAGTATAGATGGCAGGGGAGAGACCCAGTACTTC. It specifies CASSIDGRGETQYF.

This chain connects TRBV29-1 to TRBJ2-1, with TRBD1 matching 7 bases. The CDR3 runs 12 residues. CDR1 is SQVTM and CDR2 is ANQGSEA in the germline V gene. J lost 6 bases, V lost 6 bases, and 5 bases had no gene match. The CDR3 DNA reads as TGCAGCGTCCACAGGGGAACCAATGAGCAGTTCTTC. It specifies CSVHRGTNEQFF.

The chain links TRBV29-1 to TRBJ2-1; TRBD2 is a possible D gene (6 bases). Germline V lookup: CDR1 SQVTM, CDR2 ANQGSEA. Trimming took off 5 bases at V and 6 bases at J, with 17 bases between the two ends. The length of the CDR3 is 14 residues. In DNA form, the CDR3 reads TGCAGCGTTTGGGGGGACCTCTGGTCCAATGAGCAGTTCTTC. This sequence encodes CSVWGDLWSNEQFF.

This chain uses TRBV6-5 with TRBJ1-2; 7 bases are shared with TRBD1. V was clipped by 10 bases and J by 4 bases; unmatched bases: 9. The germline V gene has CDR1 MNHEY and CDR2 SVGAGI. The CDR3 consists of 13 residues. The CDR3 sequence is CAIRDSFTYGYTF. The CDR3 DNA is TGTGCCATTCGGGACAGCTTCACCTATGGCTACACCTTC.

This sequence joins TRBV2 and TRBJ2-2, with 8 bases identical to TRBD1. Germline lookup yields CDR1 SNHLY and CDR2 FYNNEI. V shed 4 bases, J shed 10 bases, and the junction held 11 bases outside the gene matches. The CDR3 extends over 15 amino acids. The CDR3 reads CASSGGGRGLVELFF. CDR3 coding DNA: TGTGCCAGCAGTGGAGGTGGCAGGGGGCTGGTGGAGCTGTTTTTT.

The chain combines TRBV19 with TRBJ1-6, with TRBD1 identical over 7 bases. The CDR3 has 19 amino acids. The ends lost 5 bases at V and 10 bases at J; junction bases unmatched: 23. The germline V gene encodes CDR1 LNHDA and CDR2 SQIVND (reference sequence). CDR3 sequence: CASSPLLNTGEERASPLHF. The CDR3, as DNA: TGTGCCAGTAGTCCTCTCCTCAATACAGGGGAGGAGAGGGCGTCACCCCTCCACTTT.

This chain links TRBV30 with TRBJ2-1, with 10 bases fitting TRBD2. CDR1 is GTSNPN, CDR2 SVGIG, per germline (reference sequence). The CDR3 extends over 14 amino acids. Losses at the gene ends were 0 bases for V and 11 bases for J; bases not matched to a gene: 7. As DNA, the CDR3 is TGTGCCTGGAGTGTACTAGCGGGGACAATGAAGCAGTTCTTC. This gives the protein CAWSVLAGTMKQFF.

The chain couples TRBV27 to TRBJ2-5; 13 bases align to TRBD2. J was trimmed by 6 bases and V by 5 bases; bases with no gene match: 3. Per the germline V gene, CDR1 is MNHEY and CDR2 is SMNVEV (reference sequence). The CDR3 has 14 amino acids. DNA of the CDR3: TGTGCCAGCAGTGGGGGACTAGCGGGGAAGACCCAGTACTTC. Its protein product is CASSGGLAGKTQYF.

This rearrangement joins TRBV30 to TRBJ1-6; 7 bases are a match to TRBD1. The V gene end was trimmed by 1 base and the J gene end by 0 bases; junction bases not matched to a gene: 6. From germline, CDR1 is GTSNPN and CDR2 SVGIG (reference sequence). CDR3 length equals 17 residues. The CDR3 loop is CAWSGSGGSSYNSPLHF. In nucleotides, the CDR3 is TGTGCCTGGAGTGGTTCAGGGGGGAGCTCCTATAATTCACCCCTCCACTTT.

This clone showed up many times. The CDR3 loop is CASQVRENTEAFF. CDR3 sequence (DNA): TGCGCCAGCCAGGTACGGGAAAACACTGAAGCTTTCTTT. The gene calls are TRBV5-1 and TRBJ1-1; no definite D call. This CDR3 comprises 13 residues. V lost 7 bases, J lost 2 bases, and 12 bases lay in between. Germline CDR1 reads SGHRS; CDR2 reads YFSETQ.

The sample holds a few counts of this clone. The sample contains more than one DNA sequence encoding this CDR3. The chain employs TRBV29-1 and TRBJ1-1; D remains ambiguous. The ends were cut back, 4 bases at V and 1 base at J, with 7 bases in the middle. The CDR3 is 12 residues long. Germline values: CDR1 SQVTM, CDR2 ANQGSEA. The CDR3 DNA follows: TGCAGCGTTGGGAACGGGAACACTGAAGCTTTCTTT. Its translation: CSVGNGNTEAFF.

This chain uses TRBV29-1 with TRBJ2-1, with 8 bases matching TRBD2. The length of the CDR3 is 14 residues. V was pared by 4 bases and J by 4 bases, with 6 bases of the junction left unmatched. Looked up from germline, CDR1 is SQVTM and CDR2 is ANQGSEA. As DNA, the CDR3 is TGCAGCGTTGCGGGAGGGCCGGGATACAATGAGCAGTTCTTC. This encodes CSVAGGPGYNEQFF.

The CDR3 bases are TGCGCCAGCAGTGAATCCAGCGGGAATCACGAGCAGTACTTC. Protein product: CASSESSGNHEQYF. The chain carries TRBV10-1 and TRBJ2-7; 7 bases agree with TRBD2. CDR1 and CDR2 (germline): WNHNN, SYGVQD (reference sequence). There are 14 residues in the CDR3. Losses at the gene ends were 3 bases for V and 5 bases for J; bases not matched to a gene: 7.

V usage is TRBV4-1 and J usage is TRBJ1-5, with D possibly being TRBD1 (5 bases). Looked up from germline, CDR1 is MGHRA and CDR2 is YSYEKL. V was pared by 0 bases and J by 4 bases, with 10 bases between. The CDR3 has 15 amino acids. DNA for the CDR3: TGCGCCAGCAGCCAAGATCGCGGGGCAAATCAGCCCCAGCATTTT. This encodes CASSQDRGANQPQHF.

J is TRBJ2-2 and V is TRBV4-3; D possibly uses TRBD1 or TRBD2 (5 bases each). Trimming took 1 base from V and 5 from J, leaving 8 bases between them. The length of the CDR3 is 14 residues. From germline, CDR1 is LGHNA and CDR2 YSLEER. The CDR3 loop reads CASSQVGETGELFF. The CDR3 DNA reads as TGCGCCAGCAGCCAAGTAGGGGAGACCGGGGAGCTGTTTTTT.

V and J are TRBV7-2 and TRBJ2-1; maybe TRBD1 (5 bases). CDR1 SGHTA and CDR2 FQGNSA come from the germline V gene. Trimming stripped 1 base from V and 7 bases from J, with 14 bases between. This CDR3 is 15 amino acids long. The CDR3 DNA sequence: TGTGCCAGCAGCTTAGTCTGGGGCGCTGGGAATGAGCAGTTCTTC. The encoded protein is CASSLVWGAGNEQFF. The whole variable domain, remainder taken from reference TRBV7-2 and TRBJ2-1, is GAGVSQSPSNKVTEKGKDVELRCDPISGHTALYWYRQSLGQGLEFLIYFQGNSAPDKSGLPSDRFSAERTGGSVSTLTIQRTQQEDSAVYLCASSLVWGAGNEQFFGPGTRLTVL.

The chain couples TRBV19 to TRBJ2-1; 7 bases are shared with TRBD2. The V gene end was trimmed by 3 bases and the J gene end by 3 bases; junction bases not matched to a gene: 8. CDR1 LNHDA and CDR2 SQIVND come from the germline V gene (reference sequence). This CDR3 is 16 amino acids long. The CDR3 here is CASSILAGEGYNEQFF. The CDR3 nucleotides read TGTGCCAGTAGTATCTTGGCGGGAGAAGGCTACAATGAGCAGTTCTTC.